The next 9 T cell receptor beta chains were all read from a single sample in a study of OX40 agonist ivuxolimab in advanced cancers. Profiled with immunoSEQ multiplex PCR; TCRdb holds only in-frame clones, not every one. The data contain about 100,000 clones, about 91% of them seen just once; the ten biggest clones take up about 0.15%. This sample comprised CD4+ or CD8+ T cells sorted from blood, obtained in a trial of the OX40 agonist ivuxolimab. The receptors stem from an adult with an advanced solid tumor such as melanoma, head and neck, liver or kidney cancer.

The chain links TRBV30 to TRBJ2-1, with D perhaps matching TRBD1 or TRBD2 (5 bases each). Trimming took off 6 bases at V and 2 bases at J, with 11 bases between the two ends. The length of the CDR3 is 13 residues. Looked up from germline, CDR1 is GTSNPN and CDR2 is SVGIG (reference sequence). CDR3 sequence reads: CACRGQTYNEQFF. The CDR3 region has the DNA TGTGCCTGCCGGGGCCAAACCTACAATGAGCAGTTCTTC.

This chain links TRBV7-8 with TRBJ2-2; no definite D call. Between the trimmed V and J ends, which lost 5 bases and 1 base, there was a span of 8 bases. This CDR3 has 14 residues. Germline V lookup: CDR1 SGHVS, CDR2 FQNEAQ. The CDR3 coding sequence is TGTGCCAGCAGCCCCTCGGGGAACACCGGGGAGCTGTTTTTT. Translation: CASSPSGNTGELFF.

This rearrangement joins TRBV10-2 to TRBJ2-5, with 10 bases fitting TRBD1. Germline loops: CDR1 WSHSY, CDR2 SAAADI. Unmatched junction bases numbered 5, after V lost 3 bases and J lost 4 bases. CDR3 length equals 15 residues. In DNA, the CDR3 is TGCGCCAGCAGTGAAGACAGGGGGCGCGGAGAGACCCAGTACTTC. The encoded protein is CASSEDRGRGETQYF.

The V gene is TRBV6-1, the J gene TRBJ2-5; D gene ambiguous. With 7 bases removed from V and 0 bases from J, the gap between germline ends came to 3 bases. This CDR3 contains 11 residues. The germline CDR1 and CDR2 sequences are MNHNS and SASEGT. CDR3 in amino acids: CASMNQETQYF. The CDR3 nucleotides read TGTGCCAGCATGAACCAAGAGACCCAGTACTTC.

The genes are TRBV28 and TRBJ1-2, with D unclear. The CDR3 runs to 13 residues. Germline V lookup: CDR1 MDHEN, CDR2 SYDVKM. The V end lost 6 bases, the J end lost 4 bases, and 12 bases lay between the germline ends. The CDR3: CASRRAVSYGYTF. The CDR3 DNA follows: TGTGCCAGCAGGAGGGCAGTGAGCTATGGCTACACCTTC.

The chain combines TRBV7-6 with TRBJ2-5; D is possibly TRBD1 or TRBD2 (5 bases each). The CDR3 is 17 residues long. The germline V gene has CDR1 SGHVS and CDR2 FNYEAQ. Trimming stripped 5 bases from V and 5 bases from J, with 24 bases between. CDR3 sequence: CASSLQAGTRPWETQYF. In DNA form, the CDR3 reads TGTGCCAGCAGCCTCCAAGCCGGGACCCGTCCGTGGGAGACCCAGTACTTC.

This clone was seen once. This chain joins TRBV29-1 and TRBJ1-2, with a possible D match to TRBD1 (5 bases). Per germline, CDR1 SQVTM and CDR2 ANQGSEA. The CDR3 is made up of 15 amino acids. Between the trimmed V and J ends, which lost 4 bases and 1 base, there was a span of 16 bases. CDR3 sequence (DNA): TGCAGCGTTGCGCCCCAGGGCAGACTTAACTATGGCTACACCTTC. Its protein is CSVAPQGRLNYGYTF. The complete variable domain, with remaining parts taken from reference TRBV29-1 and TRBJ1-2, reads SAVISQKPSRDICQRGTSLTIQCQVDSQVTMMFWYRQQPGQSLTLIATANQGSEATYESGFVIDKFPISRPNLTFSTLTVSNMSPEDSSIYLCSVAPQGRLNYGYTFGSGTRLTVV.

J is TRBJ1-2 and V is TRBV28; no firm D call. V was clipped by 10 bases and J by 7 bases, with 19 bases between them. The CDR3 covers 13 residues. Germline CDR1 reads MDHEN; CDR2 reads SYDVKM. The CDR3 region is CAIRKGRVGGYTF. The CDR3 DNA is TGTGCCATCCGTAAGGGTAGAGTTGGTGGCTACACCTTC.

V gene TRBV6-5 combines with J gene TRBJ1-2; a weak D match, TRBD1 (6 bases). The V end lost 6 bases, the J end lost 0 bases, and 11 bases lay between the germline ends. This CDR3 contains 14 residues. Germline assignment: CDR1 MNHEY and CDR2 SVGAGI. The CDR3 reads CASRTGGSNYGYTF. In DNA form, the CDR3 reads TGTGCCAGCAGAACGGGGGGCTCTAACTATGGCTACACCTTC.